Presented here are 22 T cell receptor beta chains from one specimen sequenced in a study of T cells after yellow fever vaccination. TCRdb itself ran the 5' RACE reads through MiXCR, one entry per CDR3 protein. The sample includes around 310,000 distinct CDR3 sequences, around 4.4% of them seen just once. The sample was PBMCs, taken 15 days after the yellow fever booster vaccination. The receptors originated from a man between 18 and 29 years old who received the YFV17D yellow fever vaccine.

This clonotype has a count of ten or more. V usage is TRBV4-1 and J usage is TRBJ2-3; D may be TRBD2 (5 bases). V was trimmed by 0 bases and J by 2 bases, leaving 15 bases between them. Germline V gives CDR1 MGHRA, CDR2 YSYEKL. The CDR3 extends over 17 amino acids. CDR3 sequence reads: CASSQDPPSTSTDTQYF. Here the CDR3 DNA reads TGCGCCAGCAGCCAAGATCCTCCTAGCACCTCCACAGATACGCAGTATTTT.

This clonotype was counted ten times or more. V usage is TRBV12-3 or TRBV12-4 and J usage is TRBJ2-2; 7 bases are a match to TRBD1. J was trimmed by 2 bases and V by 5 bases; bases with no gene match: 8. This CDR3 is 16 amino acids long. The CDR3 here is CASSRLGTANTGELFF. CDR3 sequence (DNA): TGTGCCAGCAGTCGCCTCGGGACAGCTAACACCGGGGAGCTGTTTTTT.

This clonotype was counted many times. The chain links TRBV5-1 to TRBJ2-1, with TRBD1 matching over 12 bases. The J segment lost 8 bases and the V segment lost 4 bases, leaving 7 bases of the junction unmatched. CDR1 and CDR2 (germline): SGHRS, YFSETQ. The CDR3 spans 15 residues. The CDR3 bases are TGCGCCAGCAGCCGGGACAGGGGGCGCCTCTATGAGCAGTTCTTC. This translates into CASSRDRGRLYEQFF.

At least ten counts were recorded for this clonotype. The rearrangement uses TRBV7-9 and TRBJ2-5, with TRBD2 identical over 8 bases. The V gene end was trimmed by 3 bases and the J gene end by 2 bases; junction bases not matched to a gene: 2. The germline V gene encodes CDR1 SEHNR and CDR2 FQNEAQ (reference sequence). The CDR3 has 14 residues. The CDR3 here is CASSFTSGQETQYF. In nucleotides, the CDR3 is TGTGCCAGCAGCTTCACTAGCGGACAAGAGACCCAGTACTTC.

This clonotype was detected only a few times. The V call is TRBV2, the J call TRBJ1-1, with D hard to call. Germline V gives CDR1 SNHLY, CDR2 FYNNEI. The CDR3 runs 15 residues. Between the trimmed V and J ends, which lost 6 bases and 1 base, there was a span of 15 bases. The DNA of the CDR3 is TGTGCCAGCAGGGTCGGTAGGGTGCAGAACACTGAAGCTTTCTTT. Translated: CASRVGRVQNTEAFF.

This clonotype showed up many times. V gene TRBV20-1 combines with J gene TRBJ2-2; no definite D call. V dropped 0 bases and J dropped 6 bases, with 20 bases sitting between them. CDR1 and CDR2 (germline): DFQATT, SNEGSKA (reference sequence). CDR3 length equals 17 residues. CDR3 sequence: CSARDPARQKSPGELFF. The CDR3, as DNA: TGCAGTGCTAGAGATCCTGCGAGGCAAAAGTCGCCCGGGGAGCTGTTTTTT.

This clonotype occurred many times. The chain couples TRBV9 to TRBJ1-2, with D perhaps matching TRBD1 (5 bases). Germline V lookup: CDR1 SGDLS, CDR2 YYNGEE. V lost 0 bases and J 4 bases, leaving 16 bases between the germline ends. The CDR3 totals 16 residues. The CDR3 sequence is CASSVAAGQSIYGYTF. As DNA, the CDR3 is TGTGCCAGCAGCGTAGCTGCCGGACAATCTATCTATGGCTACACCTTC.

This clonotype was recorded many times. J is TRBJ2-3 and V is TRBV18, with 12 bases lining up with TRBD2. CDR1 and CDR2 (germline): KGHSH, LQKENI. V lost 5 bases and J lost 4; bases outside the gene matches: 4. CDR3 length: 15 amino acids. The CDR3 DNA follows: TGTGCCAGCTCATGGACTAGCGGGGACGCAGATACGCAGTATTTT. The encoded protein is CASSWTSGDADTQYF.

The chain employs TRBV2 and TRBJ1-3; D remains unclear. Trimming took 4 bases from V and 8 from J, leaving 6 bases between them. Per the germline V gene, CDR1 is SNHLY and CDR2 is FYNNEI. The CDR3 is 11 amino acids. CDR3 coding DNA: TGTGCCAGCAGTGTAAGGGACACCATATATTTT. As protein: CASSVRDTIYF. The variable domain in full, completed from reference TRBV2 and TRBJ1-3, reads EPEVTQTPSHQVTQMGQEVILRCVPISNHLYFYWYRQILGQKVEFLVSFYNNEISEKSEIFDDQFSVERPDGSNFTLKIRSTKLEDSAMYFCASSVRDTIYFGEGSWLTVV.

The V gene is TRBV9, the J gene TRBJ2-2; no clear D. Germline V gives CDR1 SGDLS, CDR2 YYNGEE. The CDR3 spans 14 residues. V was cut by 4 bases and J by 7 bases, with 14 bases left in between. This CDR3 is CASSLRNWGGELFF. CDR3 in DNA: TGTGCCAGCAGCCTGAGAAATTGGGGCGGGGAGCTGTTTTTT.

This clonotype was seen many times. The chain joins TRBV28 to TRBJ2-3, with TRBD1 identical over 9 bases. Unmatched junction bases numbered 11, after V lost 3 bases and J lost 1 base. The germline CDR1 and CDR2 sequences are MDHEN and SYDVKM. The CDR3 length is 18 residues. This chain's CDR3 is CASSFPGGQGGGTDTQYF. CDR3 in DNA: TGTGCCAGCAGTTTTCCTGGGGGACAGGGAGGGGGCACAGATACGCAGTATTTT.

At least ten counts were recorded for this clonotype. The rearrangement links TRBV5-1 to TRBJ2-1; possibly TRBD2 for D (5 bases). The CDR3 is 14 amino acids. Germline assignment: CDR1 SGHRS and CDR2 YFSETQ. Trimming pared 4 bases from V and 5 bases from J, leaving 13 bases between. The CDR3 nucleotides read TGCGCCAGCAGCCCGACGCCACTAGACAATGAGCAGTTCTTC. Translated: CASSPTPLDNEQFF.

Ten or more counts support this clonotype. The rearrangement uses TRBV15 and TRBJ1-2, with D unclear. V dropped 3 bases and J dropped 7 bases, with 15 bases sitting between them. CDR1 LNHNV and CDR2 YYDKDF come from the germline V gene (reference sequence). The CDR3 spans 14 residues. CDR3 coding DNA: TGTGCCACCAGCAGCCTAGAGTTAGGTTTTGGCTACACCTTC. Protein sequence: CATSSLELGFGYTF.

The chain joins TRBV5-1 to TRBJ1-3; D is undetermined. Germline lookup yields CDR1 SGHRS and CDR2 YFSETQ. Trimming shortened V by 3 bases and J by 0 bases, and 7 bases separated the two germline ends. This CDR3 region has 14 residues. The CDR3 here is CASSYSHSGNTIYF. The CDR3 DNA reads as TGCGCCAGCAGCTACAGCCACTCTGGAAACACCATATATTTT.

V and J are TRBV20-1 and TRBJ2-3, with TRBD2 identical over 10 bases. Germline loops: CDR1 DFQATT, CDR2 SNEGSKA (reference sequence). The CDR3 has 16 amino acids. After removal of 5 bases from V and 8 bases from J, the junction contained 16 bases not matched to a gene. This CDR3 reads CSAPPTSGLPQGTQYF. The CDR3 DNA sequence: TGCAGTGCTCCACCGACTAGCGGGCTACCCCAGGGTACGCAGTATTTT.

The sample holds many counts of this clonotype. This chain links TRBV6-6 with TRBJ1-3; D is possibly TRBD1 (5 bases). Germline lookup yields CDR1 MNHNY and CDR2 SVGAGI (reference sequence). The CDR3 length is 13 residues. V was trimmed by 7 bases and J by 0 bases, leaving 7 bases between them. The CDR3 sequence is CASKGTSGNTIYF. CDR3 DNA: TGTGCCAGCAAGGGGACCTCTGGAAACACCATATATTTT.

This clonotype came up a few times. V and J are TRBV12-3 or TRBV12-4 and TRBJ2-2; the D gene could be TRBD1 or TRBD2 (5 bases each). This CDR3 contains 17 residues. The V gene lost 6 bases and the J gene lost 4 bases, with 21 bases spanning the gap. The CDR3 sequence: CASRAAGTAGGTGELFF. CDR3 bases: TGTGCCAGCAGGGCTGCCGGGACCGCCGGTGGCACCGGGGAGCTGTTTTTT.

The CDR3 here is CASASVTGTSYNEQFF. CDR3 DNA sequence: TGTGCCAGCGCGTCCGTGACAGGAACCTCCTACAATGAGCAGTTCTTC. The V call is TRBV25-1, the J call TRBJ2-1; D might be TRBD1 (6 bases). This CDR3 is built from 16 residues. V dropped 8 bases and J dropped 0 bases, with 17 bases sitting between them. Germline V gives CDR1 MGHDK, CDR2 SYGVNS.

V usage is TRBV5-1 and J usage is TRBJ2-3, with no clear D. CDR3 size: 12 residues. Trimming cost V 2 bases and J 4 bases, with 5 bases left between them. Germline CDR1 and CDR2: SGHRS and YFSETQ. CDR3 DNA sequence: TGCGCCAGCAGCTTCGATCCAGATACGCAGTATTTT. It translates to CASSFDPDTQYF.

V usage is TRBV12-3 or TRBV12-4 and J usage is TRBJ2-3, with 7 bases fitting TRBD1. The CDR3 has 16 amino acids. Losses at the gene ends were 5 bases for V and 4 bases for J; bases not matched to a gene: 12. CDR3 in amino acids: CASSLDPTGISDTQYF. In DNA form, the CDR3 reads TGTGCCAGCAGTCTAGACCCGACAGGGATCTCAGATACGCAGTATTTT.

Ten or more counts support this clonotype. DNA of the CDR3: TGCAGCGTTAAGGGCGGTACTAGCGGGGGCTACGAGCAGTACTTC. Its translation is CSVKGGTSGGYEQYF. This sequence joins TRBV29-1 and TRBJ2-7; 11 bases agree with TRBD2. Germline CDR1 reads SQVTM; CDR2 reads ANQGSEA. The CDR3 covers 15 residues. V dropped 5 bases and J dropped 3; count of bases not matched to a gene: 9.

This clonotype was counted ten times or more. The CDR3 DNA sequence: TGTGCCAGCAGCAGGGGCACTAACTATGGCTACACCTTC. Translating it yields CASSRGTNYGYTF. The genes are TRBV6-6 and TRBJ1-2; D might be TRBD1 (6 bases). CDR1 is MNHNY, CDR2 SVGAGI, per germline (reference sequence). V gave up 6 bases and J gave up 0 bases, with 8 bases separating them. The CDR3 is made up of 13 amino acids.